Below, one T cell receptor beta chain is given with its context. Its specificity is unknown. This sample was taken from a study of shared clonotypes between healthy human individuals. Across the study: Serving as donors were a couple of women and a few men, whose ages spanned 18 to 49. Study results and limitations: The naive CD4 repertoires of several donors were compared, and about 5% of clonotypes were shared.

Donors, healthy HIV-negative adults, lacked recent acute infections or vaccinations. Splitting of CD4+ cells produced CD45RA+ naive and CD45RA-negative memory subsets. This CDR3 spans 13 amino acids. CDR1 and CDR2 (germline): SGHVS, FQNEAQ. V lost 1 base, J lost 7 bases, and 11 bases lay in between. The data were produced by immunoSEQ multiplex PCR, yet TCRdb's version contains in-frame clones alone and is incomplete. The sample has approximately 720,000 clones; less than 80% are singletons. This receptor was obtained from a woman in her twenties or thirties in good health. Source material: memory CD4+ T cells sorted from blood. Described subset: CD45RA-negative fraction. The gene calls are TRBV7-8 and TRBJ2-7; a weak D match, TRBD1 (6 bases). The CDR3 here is CASSLDRVREQYF. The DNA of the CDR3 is TGTGCCAGCAGCTTAGACAGGGTGAGAGAGCAGTACTTC.